These T cell receptor beta chains were read from a single sample in a study of CD8 T cells in Susac syndrome. Each CDR3 protein is one row after TCRdb ran MiXCR on the immunoSEQ multiplex PCR reads. The sample has roughly 160,000 distinct CDR3 sequences; about 96% are singletons. Sequencing input: CD4+ T cells from PBMCs. These TCRs come from a human donor with Susac syndrome. Each CDR3 is given with its conserved first and last residue. D genes are given only for firm matches. Clone size appears in some rows only: once, few, many, or a class for an expanded clone.

TRBV28	once	TRBJ1-5	.	TGTGCCAGCACCTTAGGGGGTCGCAATCAGCCCCAGCATTTT	CASTLGGRNQPQHF
TRBV2	.	TRBJ1-1	.	TGTGCCAGCAACGAACTTGACACTGAAGCTTTCTTT	CASNELDTEAFF
TRBV30	.	TRBJ2-2	.	TGTGCCTGGAACCGGAACTTAAACACCGGGGAGCTGTTTTTT	CAWNRNLNTGELFF
TRBV14	.	TRBJ2-6	.	TGTGCCAGCAGCCTGAGATCGGGGTTCCCTGGGGCCAACGTCCTGACTTTC	CASSLRSGFPGANVLTF
TRBV18	.	TRBJ2-7	.	TGTGCCAGCTCACCGGGGACAACCTCCTACGAGCAGTACTTC	CASSPGTTSYEQYF
TRBV28	once	TRBJ2-7	TRBD2	TGTGCCAGCGCCGTGCCTAGCGGAGGTTCCTACGAGCAGTACTTC	CASAVPSGGSYEQYF
TRBV11-1	once	TRBJ2-3	TRBD1	TGTGCCAGCAGCTTTGACAGGGGGACAGATACGCAGTATTTT	CASSFDRGTDTQYF
TRBV7-9	.	TRBJ2-1	.	TGTGCCAGCAGCTTAGGGAGTACTAACTCCTACAATGAGCAGTTCTTC	CASSLGSTNSYNEQFF
TRBV29-1	.	TRBJ2-5	.	TGCAGCGTTCAAGATAAGCCTATAGTTCGGGAGACCCAGTACTTC	CSVQDKPIVRETQYF
TRBV20-1	once	TRBJ1-5	TRBD1	TGCAGTGCTAGCTTGAGTTCCGGGACAGGGTCTATCAATCAGCCCCAGCATTTT	CSASLSSGTGSINQPQHF
TRBV13	.	TRBJ2-1	.	TGTGCCAGCGCGCTAGTCAATGAGCAGTTCTTC	CASALVNEQFF
TRBV4-3	.	TRBJ1-2	.	TGCGCCAGCAGCCAAGCCAGAACTAACTATGGCTACACCTTC	CASSQARTNYGYTF
TRBV2	few	TRBJ2-6	.	TGTGCCAGCAGTGCCTCTGGGGCCAACGTCCTGACTTTC	CASSASGANVLTF
TRBV2	once	TRBJ2-3	.	TGTGCCAGCAGTGAAGGGTTGGCAAGCACAGATACGCAGTATTTT	CASSEGLASTDTQYF
TRBV5-1	.	TRBJ1-6	.	TGCGCCAGCAGCTTTGGTCAGGCGAATTCACCCCTCCACTTT	CASSFGQANSPLHF
TRBV5-1	.	TRBJ2-1	.	TGCGCCAGCTCTTACAGGGAAGGGGATGAGCAGTTCTTC	CASSYREGDEQFF
TRBV28	.	TRBJ1-1	.	TGTGCCAGCAGATCGGGACATCTGAACACTGAAGCTTTCTTT	CASRSGHLNTEAFF
TRBV25-1	.	TRBJ1-2	.	TGTGCCAGCAGTGAAGAAGGACTGCTCTATGGCTACACCTTC	CASSEEGLLYGYTF
TRBV24-1	.	TRBJ2-5	TRBD1	TGTGCCACCAGTGCCCCCGTAGTTCCGGGGACAGGGGGCCGGGAGACCCAGTACTTC	CATSAPVVPGTGGRETQYF
TRBV7-2	.	TRBJ2-3	.	TGTGCCAGCAGCCAAATCGGACTCCCCACAGATACGCAGTATTTT	CASSQIGLPTDTQYF
TRBV6-6	once	TRBJ2-3	.	TGTGCCAGCACCAGACAGGCTAGCACAGATACGCAGTATTTT	CASTRQASTDTQYF
TRBV15	.	TRBJ2-7	TRBD1	TGTGCCACCAGGGACAGGGGATCCGGGGACGAGCAGTACTTC	CATRDRGSGDEQYF
TRBV7-2	.	TRBJ2-1	.	TGTGCCAGCAGCTTGGGACATCTATACAATGAGCAGTTCTTC	CASSLGHLYNEQFF
TRBV7-9	.	TRBJ1-2	.	TGTGCCAGCAGCTTAGCAAATAGCTACACCTTC	CASSLANSYTF
TRBV6-5	.	TRBJ2-1	.	TGTGCCACCCCCCATAGGGGTTACTACAATGAGCAGTTCTTC	CATPHRGYYNEQFF
TRBV27	.	TRBJ2-7	TRBD1	TGTGCCAGCAGCCCTCGGACAGGGGGTTTCTACGAGCAGTACTTC	CASSPRTGGFYEQYF
TRBV28	.	TRBJ1-2	.	TGTGCCAGCAGCTCAGGACAGATCTATGGCTACACCTTC	CASSSGQIYGYTF
TRBV13	.	TRBJ1-6	TRBD1	TGTGCCAGCAGCCCAAGACAGGGAGGAAATTCACCCCTCCACTTT	CASSPRQGGNSPLHF
TRBV12-3/TRBV12-4	.	TRBJ2-7	TRBD2	TGTGCCAGCACTTACGGGAGGGGGAGCTCCTACGAGCAGTACTTC	CASTYGRGSSYEQYF
TRBV30	once	TRBJ1-1	.	TGTGCCTGTTGGACAGCCCGTATTGAAGCTTTCTTT	CACWTARIEAFF
TRBV4-2	once	TRBJ2-1	TRBD2	TGTGCCAGCAGCCAAGGCCATAGCGGGGGCTCCTACAATGAGCAGTTCTTC	CASSQGHSGGSYNEQFF
TRBV5-1	.	TRBJ1-2	.	TGCGCCAGCAGCTGGGACGGAGCTAATGGCTACACCTTC	CASSWDGANGYTF
TRBV3-1	.	TRBJ1-2	.	TGTGCCAGCAGCCAGGGGGATTCTGGCTACACCTTC	CASSQGDSGYTF
TRBV20-1	once	TRBJ1-5	.	TGCAGTGCTACCGTCCCAGATCAGCCCCAGCATTTT	CSATVPDQPQHF
TRBV20-1	.	TRBJ2-5	.	TGCAGTGGTCGACAGGAACAAGAGACCCAGTACTTC	CSGRQEQETQYF
TRBV29-1	.	TRBJ2-3	.	TGCAGCGTTGATTTTGCGACGGATACGCAGTATTTT	CSVDFATDTQYF
TRBV23-1	.	TRBJ1-3	.	TGCGCCAGCAGTCACCGGGGGGCAGCCGGAAACACCATATATTTT	CASSHRGAAGNTIYF
TRBV11-2	.	TRBJ2-7	TRBD2	TGTGCCAGCACCCACCAGGGAGGGCCTGGGGAGCAGTACTTC	CASTHQGGPGEQYF
TRBV7-8	.	TRBJ2-1	.	TGTGCCAGCAGCTGGCAAGGACGGAGCTCCTACAATGAGCAGTTCTTC	CASSWQGRSSYNEQFF
TRBV6-2/TRBV6-3	.	TRBJ2-5	TRBD1	TGTGCCAGCAGTTACGCGACAGGGGAGGAGACCCAGTACTTC	CASSYATGEETQYF
TRBV2	.	TRBJ2-5	TRBD2	TGTGCCAGCAATCGGGGGGGGGCCGGGGAGACCCAGTACTTC	CASNRGGAGETQYF
TRBV4-1	.	TRBJ2-5	TRBD2	TGCGCCAGCAGCCAAGCTCCTAGCGGGGCCCTCCAAGAGACCCAGTACTTC	CASSQAPSGALQETQYF
TRBV9	.	TRBJ2-3	.	TGTGCCAGCAGCGTTCAGGGGACAGATACGCAGTATTTT	CASSVQGTDTQYF
TRBV20-1	.	TRBJ1-2	.	TGCAGTGCTAGAGTGCAGGGCCCTAACTATGGCTACACCTTC	CSARVQGPNYGYTF
TRBV30	.	TRBJ1-1	.	TGTGCCTGGAGTGTTACGGGGGCAGCGACTGAAGCTTTCTTT	CAWSVTGAATEAFF
TRBV20-1	.	TRBJ1-1	.	TGCAGTGCCCCTGTACAGGGAGGAGCTGAAGCTTTCTTT	CSAPVQGGAEAFF
TRBV28	.	TRBJ2-1	TRBD1	TGTGCCAGCAGTAGTCTTCAGGGGGCAGGTCGGTACAATGAGCAGTTCTTC	CASSSLQGAGRYNEQFF
TRBV18	.	TRBJ2-7	TRBD2	TGTGCCAGCTCACCCTATCAGGGGCTTGGACTAGCGGCCTCCTACGAGCAGTACTTC	CASSPYQGLGLAASYEQYF
TRBV10-3	.	TRBJ1-2	.	TGTGCCATCAGTGAGTCGTGGTCGGATGGCTACACCTTC	CAISESWSDGYTF